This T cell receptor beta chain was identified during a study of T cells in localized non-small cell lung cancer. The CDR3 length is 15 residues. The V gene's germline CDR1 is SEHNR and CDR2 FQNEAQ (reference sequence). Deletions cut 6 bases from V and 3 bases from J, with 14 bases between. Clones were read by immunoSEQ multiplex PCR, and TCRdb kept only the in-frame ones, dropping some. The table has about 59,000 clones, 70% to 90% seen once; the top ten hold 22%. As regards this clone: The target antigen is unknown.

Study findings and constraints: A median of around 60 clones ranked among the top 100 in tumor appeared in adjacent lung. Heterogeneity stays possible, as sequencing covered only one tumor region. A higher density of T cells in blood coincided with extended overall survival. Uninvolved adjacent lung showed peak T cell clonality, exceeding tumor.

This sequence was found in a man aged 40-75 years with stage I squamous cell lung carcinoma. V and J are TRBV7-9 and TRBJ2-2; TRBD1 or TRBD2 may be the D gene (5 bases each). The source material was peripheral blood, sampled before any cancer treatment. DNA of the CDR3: TGTGCCAGCAGGTCCGGGCAGGGAGACACCGGGGAGCTGTTTTTT. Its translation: CASRSGQGDTGELFF.